A selection of T cell receptor beta chains follows, all from one sample in a study of spatial heterogeneity in lung cancer. TCRdb used MiXCR to reprocess the 5' RACE reads, holding one entry per CDR3 protein. The sample includes roughly 24,000 distinct CDR3 sequences, around 9.6% of them seen just once. Sample: PBMCs, taken at follow-up. These receptors came from a male donor with early-stage non-small cell lung cancer. The CDR3 runs from the conserved cysteine through the conserved F or W. The D gene is left open where the match is weak. Some rows mark clone size as missing; the rest say once, few, many or name a class of expanded clone.

v_gene,d_gene,abundance,j_gene,CDR3nt,CDR3aa
TRBV7-9,.,many,TRBJ2-1,TGTGCCAGCAGGACAGGAGAGGGCAATGAGCAGTTCTTC,CASRTGEGNEQFF
TRBV6-5,.,few,TRBJ2-3,TGTGCCAGCAGTTGGTCTGGGGCTAGCACAGATACGCAGTATTTT,CASSWSGASTDTQYF
TRBV29-1,TRBD1,.,TRBJ1-1,TGCAGCGTAAACACACCGGGACAGGGGTTGATGGCTGAAGCTTTCTTT,CSVNTPGQGLMAEAFF
TRBV5-1,.,many,TRBJ2-5,TGCGCCAGCAGCCAGTCAGGGACGGGCCAAGAGACCCAGTACTTC,CASSQSGTGQETQYF
TRBV28,.,.,TRBJ1-2,TGTGCCAGCAGTAACAGGGCTAGCTATGGCTACACCTTC,CASSNRASYGYTF
TRBV5-1,.,.,TRBJ1-5,TGCGCCAGCAGCTTGGGGGCAGTCAATCAGCCCCAGCATTTT,CASSLGAVNQPQHF
TRBV19,TRBD1,many,TRBJ2-2,TGTGCCAGTAGCAAAGGACAGGCGCATACCGGGGAGCTGTTTTTT,CASSKGQAHTGELFF
TRBV25-1,.,many,TRBJ1-2,TGTGCCAGCAGGCAGGGCTACTATGGCTACACCTTC,CASRQGYYGYTF
TRBV20-1,.,.,TRBJ2-7,TGCAGTGCTCCGACTAACTCCTACGAGCAGTACTTC,CSAPTNSYEQYF
TRBV12-3/TRBV12-4,.,few,TRBJ1-3,TGTGCCAGCAGTCACGGACGGGGAAACACCATATATTTT,CASSHGRGNTIYF
TRBV5-1,.,few,TRBJ2-5,TGCGCCAGCAGCAGAACTAGTGTCCTCCAAGAGACCCAGTACTTC,CASSRTSVLQETQYF
TRBV6-1,.,.,TRBJ2-5,TGTGCCAGCGACAGATTCAAAGAGACCCAGTACTTC,CASDRFKETQYF
TRBV27,.,many,TRBJ2-7,TGTGCCAGTAAGGCCTTGGGCAACCACGAGCAGTACTTC,CASKALGNHEQYF
TRBV27,TRBD1,many,TRBJ2-7,TGTGCCAGCAGGGACAGGGGGTTCTCTAGTGAGCAGTACTTC,CASRDRGFSSEQYF
TRBV5-6,TRBD1,many,TRBJ2-3,TGTGCCAGCAGCTTGGTGGACAGGGGGGTAATAGATACGCAGTATTTT,CASSLVDRGVIDTQYF
TRBV20-1,TRBD1,many,TRBJ1-2,TGCAGTGCTAGGAGAAACAGGGGCCAGGTCGGATCCGACTATGGCTACACCTTC,CSARRNRGQVGSDYGYTF
TRBV6-5,.,many,TRBJ2-2,TGTGCCAGCAGCCACGGTCGAGAGAACACCGGGGAGCTGTTTTTT,CASSHGRENTGELFF
TRBV10-3,.,many,TRBJ1-1,TGTGCCATCAGGCGGGATTTGAACACTGAAGCTTTCTTT,CAIRRDLNTEAFF
TRBV15,TRBD2,few,TRBJ2-3,TGTGCCACCCAACGGGGGGGCAGGTCAGATACGCAGTATTTT,CATQRGGRSDTQYF
TRBV28,.,many,TRBJ2-4,TGTGCCAGCAGTCCTTGGGTCCTAGCCAAAAACATTCAGTACTTC,CASSPWVLAKNIQYF
TRBV9,TRBD1,few,TRBJ1-6,TGTGCCAGCAGCGCCTCAGGGGGCGAGAATTCACCCCTCCACTTT,CASSASGGENSPLHF
TRBV6-2/TRBV6-3,TRBD1,many,TRBJ2-1,TGTGCCAGCCCAAGGACAGGGGAAAATGAGCAGTTCTTC,CASPRTGENEQFF
TRBV19,TRBD2,.,TRBJ2-2,TGTGCCAGTAGTATAGGACCTAGCGGGGGGGCTTCCTCCGGGGAGCTGTTTTTT,CASSIGPSGGASSGELFF
TRBV7-2,.,medium-sized,TRBJ2-5,TGTGCCAGCAGCTTAGTACAAGAGACCCAGTACTTC,CASSLVQETQYF
TRBV6-6,.,many,TRBJ1-1,TGTGCCAGCAGTTACGGCAGGGGCACTGAAGCTTTCTTT,CASSYGRGTEAFF
TRBV3-1,TRBD1,.,TRBJ2-2,TGTGCCAGCAGCCCCGACGGACAGGTTAACACCGGGGAGCTGTTTTTT,CASSPDGQVNTGELFF
TRBV4-3,.,few,TRBJ2-3,TGCGCCAGCAGCCTTGGCGAGAGTGGGAGCACAGATACGCAGTATTTT,CASSLGESGSTDTQYF
TRBV29-1,TRBD1,many,TRBJ2-4,TGCAGCGTACAGGGGTTAGCCAAAAACATTCAGTACTTC,CSVQGLAKNIQYF
TRBV20-1,.,many,TRBJ1-2,TGCAGTGTGGCGGACGCGTTTCGCTACACCTTC,CSVADAFRYTF
TRBV3-1,.,many,TRBJ2-5,TGTGCCAGCAGCCAAGATGCCCTAATGGGGGAGACCCAGTACTTC,CASSQDALMGETQYF
TRBV27,TRBD1,many,TRBJ2-7,TGTGCCAGCAGTTCGACAGGGGTACGGAGGGAGCAGTACTTC,CASSSTGVRREQYF
TRBV28,.,many,TRBJ1-1,TGTGCCAGCAGTTTATGGGGGGGCGTTGAAGCTTTCTTT,CASSLWGGVEAFF
TRBV5-1,TRBD2,many,TRBJ2-3,TGCGCCAGCAGCGCGGGACTAGCGGGGGACTTCCTTAGCACAGATACGCAGTATTTT,CASSAGLAGDFLSTDTQYF
TRBV7-2,.,once,TRBJ2-3,TGTGCCAGCAGCTCCCGGGGGGCTAGCACAGATACGCAGTATTTT,CASSSRGASTDTQYF
TRBV27,.,few,TRBJ2-5,TGTGCCACCCCGGGGGGCTGTCGAGAGACCCAGTACTTC,CATPGGCRETQYF
TRBV12-3/TRBV12-4,.,medium-sized,TRBJ1-5,TGTGCCAGCAGTCGGGACCGTACGGATCAGCCCCAGCATTTT,CASSRDRTDQPQHF
TRBV20-1,.,.,TRBJ2-1,TGCAGTGCTAGAGATTCCGGAGGGGCACTCTACAATGAGCAGTTCTTC,CSARDSGGALYNEQFF
TRBV10-1,.,many,TRBJ2-3,TGCGCCAGCAGTGATTCTTCAAGCACAGATACGCAGTATTTT,CASSDSSSTDTQYF
TRBV18,.,many,TRBJ2-3,TGTGCCAGCTCACCACCGGCTCCGGACGCTAGCACAGATACGCAGTATTTT,CASSPPAPDASTDTQYF
TRBV7-2,.,many,TRBJ2-1,TGTGCCAGCAGCACCTACAATGAGCAGTTCTTC,CASSTYNEQFF
TRBV7-2,TRBD1,few,TRBJ1-2,TGTGCCAGCAGCTTAAGGACAGGGCCGAACTATGGCTACACCTTC,CASSLRTGPNYGYTF
TRBV5-1,.,many,TRBJ2-7,TGCGCCAGCACCTGGTTAGGTGGTAGGGAGCAGTACTTC,CASTWLGGREQYF
TRBV20-1,.,once,TRBJ2-7,TGCAGTGCTGTACCTAGCTCCGGGACCTACGAGCAGTACTTC,CSAVPSSGTYEQYF
TRBV19,TRBD1,few,TRBJ1-2,TGTGCCAGTAGTACGACAGGGGGCGCCGACTATGGCTACACCTTC,CASSTTGGADYGYTF
TRBV12-3/TRBV12-4,TRBD2,.,TRBJ2-3,TGTGCCAGCAGCTCCGGGACTAGCGGGGGGGCCTCATATACGCAGTATTTT,CASSSGTSGGASYTQYF
TRBV4-1,.,.,TRBJ2-7,TGCGTCAGCAGCCAAGTAGGGTTCTACGAGCAGTACTTC,CVSSQVGFYEQYF
TRBV28,TRBD2,.,TRBJ2-7,TGTGCCAGCAGCCCAAGCGGGGGAGCCTACGAGCAGTACTTC,CASSPSGGAYEQYF
TRBV29-1,.,few,TRBJ2-5,TGCAGCGTTGAACCCACCCTAAAAGAGACCCAGTACTTC,CSVEPTLKETQYF
TRBV29-1,.,many,TRBJ2-5,TGCAGCGTTGGTTGGTCAGTCCAAGAGACCCAGTACTTC,CSVGWSVQETQYF
TRBV2,.,few,TRBJ2-2,TGTGCCAGCAGTGAGGAGCGAGGGAACACCGGGGAGCTGTTTTTT,CASSEERGNTGELFF
TRBV5-5,TRBD1,many,TRBJ2-1,TGTGCCAGCAGCCAATACAACAGGGGTTGGGACAATGAGCAGTTCTTC,CASSQYNRGWDNEQFF
TRBV20-1,.,few,TRBJ1-6,TGCAGTGCTAGGGGACCAGGGGAGGGTCGGTCCTATAATTCACCCCTCCACTTT,CSARGPGEGRSYNSPLHF
TRBV11-1,TRBD1,few,TRBJ2-7,TGTGCCAGCAGCTTGCAATCGGGACAGGGGGCATACGAGCAGTACTTC,CASSLQSGQGAYEQYF
TRBV6-5,.,many,TRBJ1-3,TGTGCCAGCAGAGAACAGTTCTCTGGAAACACCATATATTTT,CASREQFSGNTIYF
TRBV7-2,.,few,TRBJ2-7,TGTGCCAGCAGCCCCTCGACTGCATCCTACGAGCAGTACTTC,CASSPSTASYEQYF